A single TCR beta chain is shown here with its context. The target antigen is unknown. Method: immunoSEQ multiplex PCR; TCRdb's copy keeps in-frame clones and lacks some. The sample yields some 32,000 clones, around 84% seen once. The sample belongs to a study of PD-L1 blockade in urothelial cancer. Study-level points and caveats: Durable benefit was linked to greater 3-week expansion of tumor-associated blood clones. TCR clonality was measured in pretreatment peripheral blood. Clonality below the median predicted better survival.

Germline CDR1 LNHDA, CDR2 SQIVND (reference sequence). The ends were cut back, 3 bases at V and 9 bases at J, with 15 bases in the middle. The CDR3 sequence is 15 residues long. This specimen consisted of PBMCs, obtained around atezolizumab (anti-PD-L1) treatment. The chain is built from TRBV19 and TRBJ1-6; weak D call: TRBD1 (5 bases). This TCR derives from a man in his sixties with urothelial cancer. CDR3 residues: CASSIPRANGSPLHF. CDR3 sequence (DNA): TGTGCCAGTAGTATCCCCAGGGCGAACGGTTCACCCCTCCACTTT.